These 28 T cell receptor beta chains share one sample of origin, sequenced in a study of blood T cell repertoires in COVID-19. Profiling relied on immunoSEQ multiplex PCR, and the TCRdb table lists in-frame clones only, not all of them. The sample includes about 36,000 clones, about 81% of them seen just once. What was sequenced was peripheral blood. All receptors derive from a human donor in a cohort sampled during active or convalescent COVID-19. The donor label of this sample is uncertain.

The rearrangement joins TRBV11-2 to TRBJ2-5; D not certain. The CDR3 sequence is 14 residues long. Germline V gene sequence: CDR1 SGHAT, CDR2 FQNNGV. Trimming stripped 0 bases from V and 1 base from J, with 6 bases between. CDR3 nucleotides: TGTGCCAGCAGCTTAGAACAGCTCCAAGAGACCCAGTACTTC. Protein: CASSLEQLQETQYF.

This clone was counted a single time. This rearrangement joins TRBV4-3 to TRBJ1-2, with D perhaps TRBD1 (6 bases). V was trimmed by 4 bases and J by 6 bases, leaving 24 bases between them. The CDR3 runs to 17 residues. Germline assignment: CDR1 LGHNA and CDR2 YSLEER. CDR3: CASSPQEGLQGRDGYTF. The CDR3 nucleotides are TGCGCCAGCAGCCCGCAAGAAGGCCTACAGGGTAGGGATGGCTACACCTTC.

This rearrangement joins TRBV6-1 to TRBJ2-1; 11 positions agree with TRBD1. This CDR3 contains 15 residues. After removal of 11 bases from V and 5 bases from J, the junction contained 11 bases not matched to a gene. The germline V gene has CDR1 MNHNS and CDR2 SASEGT. The CDR3 region is CALRTGTGGDNEQFF. CDR3 in DNA: TGTGCCTTAAGAACCGGGACAGGGGGGGACAATGAGCAGTTCTTC.

This chain uses TRBV2 with TRBJ2-1; maybe TRBD1 (6 bases). The CDR3 loop spans 14 amino acids. V lost 7 bases to trimming and J lost 2 bases, with 12 bases between them. Germline CDR1 SNHLY, CDR2 FYNNEI. CDR3 sequence: CASTKQGAYNEQFF. CDR3 nucleotide sequence: TGTGCCAGCACAAAACAGGGCGCCTACAATGAGCAGTTCTTC.

The rearrangement links TRBV5-4 to TRBJ2-3; 11 bases line up with TRBD2. The V gene end was trimmed by 3 bases and the J gene end by 7 bases; junction bases not matched to a gene: 13. Germline lookup yields CDR1 SGHNT and CDR2 YYREEE (reference sequence). The CDR3 is made up of 17 amino acids. CDR3 residues: CASSYNLMGLAVNTQYF. The CDR3 nucleotides are TGTGCCAGCAGCTATAACCTTATGGGACTAGCGGTTAATACGCAGTATTTT.

The chain carries TRBV24-1 and TRBJ1-2; a weak D match, TRBD1 (6 bases). The CDR3 is 14 amino acids. Germline CDR1 KGHDR, CDR2 SFDVKD. V was clipped by 6 bases and J by 3 bases, with 13 bases between them. The CDR3 region is CATSRAGADYGYTF. CDR3 nucleotides: TGTGCCACCAGTCGGGCGGGGGCTGACTATGGCTACACCTTC.

A single count supports this clone. A read error is likely, as this CDR3 ends without the conserved phenylalanine or tryptophan. Because the CDR3's place on the DNA is in doubt, the DNA is left out and the CDR3 is given as listed by TCRdb. This rearrangement joins TRBV6-5 to TRBJ2-7; the DNA was not used to check the table's D call, TRBD2. With termini counted, the CDR3 has 12 amino acids. CDR1 MNHEY and CDR2 SVGAGI come from the germline V gene. The CDR3: CASRGPREDSWL.

This clone was seen only a few times. The chain employs TRBV13 and TRBJ2-2, with 13 bases matching TRBD2. V gave up 5 bases and J gave up 5 bases; unmatched junction bases: 5. The CDR3 sequence is 16 residues long. Germline V lookup: CDR1 PRHDT, CDR2 FYEKMQ (reference sequence). CDR3 sequence: CASSQWTSGGTGELFF. The CDR3 bases are TGTGCCAGCAGCCAATGGACTAGCGGGGGAACCGGGGAGCTGTTTTTT.

The V gene is TRBV15, the J gene TRBJ2-3; D is perhaps TRBD1 (5 bases). The V gene lost 1 base and the J gene lost 3 bases, with 14 bases spanning the gap. Germline V gene lookup returns CDR1 LNHNV and CDR2 YYDKDF (reference sequence). CDR3 size: 16 residues. The CDR3 nucleotides are TGTGCCACCAGCAGAGGCAGGGTTGGAAGGACAGATACGCAGTATTTT. It encodes CATSRGRVGRTDTQYF.

The chain carries TRBV5-5 and TRBJ1-5; the D gene is possibly TRBD1 (5 bases). The CDR3 runs to 14 residues. The V end was cut by 3 bases, the J end by 2 bases, with 9 bases between. Germline V gene sequence: CDR1 SGHKS, CDR2 YYEKEE (reference sequence). The DNA for the CDR3 is TGTGCCAGCAGCTCGCGGGACGGCAATCAGCCCCAGCATTTT. Its protein product is CASSSRDGNQPQHF.

The chain joins TRBV9 to TRBJ1-3, with no clear D. V dropped 0 bases and J dropped 4 bases, with 8 bases sitting between them. This CDR3 contains 14 residues. From germline, CDR1 is SGDLS and CDR2 YYNGEE. The DNA of the CDR3 is TGTGCCAGCAGCGTAGGAGCGGGCGGAAACACCATATATTTT. This codes for CASSVGAGGNTIYF.

J is TRBJ2-5 and V is TRBV5-6, with 7 bases matching TRBD2. The CDR3 totals 15 residues. Germline V gene lookup returns CDR1 SGHDT and CDR2 YYEEEE. V shed 5 bases, J shed 5 bases, and the junction held 12 bases outside the gene matches. CDR3 in amino acids: CASSSIGLGGETQYF. The CDR3 nucleotides are TGTGCCAGCAGTTCGATTGGACTGGGAGGGGAGACCCAGTACTTC.

The chain carries TRBV11-2 and TRBJ1-1, with TRBD1 as a possible D gene (6 bases). In germline, CDR1 is SGHAT, CDR2 FQNNGV. Trimming removed 5 bases from V and 3 bases from J, with 13 bases in between. The CDR3 runs 14 residues. CDR3 protein: CASSVTGIYTEAFF. The CDR3 region has the DNA TGTGCCAGCAGCGTCACAGGGATTTACACTGAAGCTTTCTTT.

The J gene is TRBJ1-6, the V gene TRBV6-5, with 11 bases that match TRBD1. J was trimmed by 9 bases and V by 4 bases; bases with no gene match: 5. The CDR3 is made up of 15 amino acids. Germline-derived CDR1 and CDR2 are MNHEY and SVGAGI. The CDR3 here is CASSSGTGGVSPLHF. The CDR3, as DNA: TGTGCCAGCAGTTCCGGGACAGGGGGTGTTTCACCCCTCCACTTT.

The chain is built from TRBV11-2 and TRBJ2-3; 7 bases match TRBD2. CDR1 is SGHAT and CDR2 is FQNNGV in the germline V gene. The V and J ends lost 2 bases and 0 bases, in that order; junction bases with no gene match: 2. The CDR3 is made up of 15 amino acids. The CDR3 loop is CASSLSSGSTDTQYF. The DNA for the CDR3 is TGTGCCAGCAGCTTAAGTAGCGGGAGCACAGATACGCAGTATTTT.

This rearrangement joins TRBV27 to TRBJ2-7, with 8 bases that match TRBD2. The CDR3 spans 14 residues. Germline loops: CDR1 MNHEY, CDR2 SMNVEV (reference sequence). Trimming took 6 bases from V and 5 from J; bases not matched to a gene: 9. The CDR3 protein is CASRWLSGSDEQYF. CDR3 nucleotide sequence: TGTGCCAGCAGGTGGTTGAGCGGGAGTGACGAGCAGTACTTC.

The V and J genes are TRBV30 and TRBJ1-1; TRBD1 might be the D (6 bases). Germline V gene sequence: CDR1 GTSNPN, CDR2 SVGIG (reference sequence). CDR3 length: 12 residues. Trimming removed 3 bases at V and 7 bases at J, with 12 bases between. The CDR3 nucleotides are TGTGCCTGGAGGGGGGCCCGACGTGAAGCTTTCTTT. This translates into CAWRGARREAFF. The full variable domain, with the rest looked up from reference TRBV30 and TRBJ1-1, is SQTIHQWPATLVQPVGSPLSLECTVEGTSNPNLYWYRQAAGRGLQLLFYSVGIGQISSEVPQNLSASRPQDRQFILSSKKLLLSDSGFYLCAWRGARREAFFGQGTRLTVV.

The chain carries TRBV7-9 and TRBJ2-2, with TRBD1 matching 7 bases. The CDR3 runs to 15 residues. The V gene's germline CDR1 is SEHNR and CDR2 FQNEAQ (reference sequence). Trimming removed 5 bases from V and 1 base from J; junction bases left unmatched: 4. This chain's CDR3 is CASSPWTGNTGELFF. CDR3 sequence (DNA): TGTGCCAGCAGCCCGTGGACAGGGAACACCGGGGAGCTGTTTTTT.

The CDR3 nucleotides are TGTGCCAGCAGCCACATCGGGACAGGGGGCCACGAGCAGTACTTC. This gives the protein CASSHIGTGGHEQYF. The V gene is TRBV11-3, the J gene TRBJ2-7; 12 positions agree with TRBD1. Trimming at V came to 5 bases and at J to 5 bases, leaving 7 bases not matched to a gene. Germline CDR1 SGHNT, CDR2 YENEEA. The CDR3 consists of 15 residues.

This chain uses TRBV7-2 with TRBJ1-5; no firm D call. This CDR3 comprises 15 residues. Germline lookup yields CDR1 SGHTA and CDR2 FQGNSA. V was cut by 5 bases and J by 4 bases, with 15 bases left in between. Written as DNA, the CDR3 is TGTGCCAGCAGCGTCTCATACGGGGAGAATCAGCCCCAGCATTTT. The encoded protein is CASSVSYGENQPQHF.

The chain uses TRBV11-3 and TRBJ2-3, with 7 bases lining up with TRBD2. CDR3 length: 15 amino acids. Per germline, CDR1 SGHNT and CDR2 YENEEA. With V trimmed by 0 bases and J by 7 bases, 7 bases remained unmatched. The CDR3 protein is CASSLDGRSYHTQYF. CDR3 nucleotides: TGTGCCAGCAGCTTAGACGGGAGGTCTTATCATACGCAGTATTTT.

The chain employs TRBV3-1 (or the pseudogene TRBV3-2) and TRBJ2-2, with D unresolved. Germline CDR1 reads LGHDT; CDR2 reads YNNKEL (reference sequence). The CDR3 contains 14 residues. V dropped 3 bases and J dropped 4 bases, with 9 bases sitting between them. The CDR3 nucleotides are TGTGCCAGCAGCCAGCGGCTCGCCACCGGGGAGCTGTTTTTT. Its protein is CASSQRLATGELFF.

The chain combines TRBV30 with TRBJ1-3; D may be TRBD1 (5 bases). The CDR3 extends over 16 amino acids. Germline V gene lookup returns CDR1 GTSNPN and CDR2 SVGIG (reference sequence). The V end lost 0 bases, the J end lost 2 bases, and 14 bases lay between the germline ends. Written as DNA, the CDR3 is TGTGCCTGGAGTGTACCGGGGGGAATCCCTGGAAACACCATATATTTT. It is translated as CAWSVPGGIPGNTIYF.

This chain links TRBV29-1 with TRBJ2-7; D remains unclear. The CDR3 length is 11 residues. V shed 5 bases and J shed 4 bases, with 9 bases lying between them. From germline, CDR1 is SQVTM and CDR2 ANQGSEA. In DNA, the CDR3 is TGCAGCGTTTCCGAGGAGTACGAGCAGTACTTC. It specifies CSVSEEYEQYF.

The rearrangement uses TRBV19 and TRBJ2-1; TRBD2 aligns across 8 bases. This CDR3 spans 17 amino acids. V shed 4 bases, J shed 7 bases, and the junction held 15 bases outside the gene matches. CDR1 and CDR2 from the germline V gene are LNHDA and SQIVND (reference sequence). The DNA for the CDR3 is TGTGCCAGTAGTAGGACCCGATTAGAGCGGGAGACGAATGAGCAGTTCTTC. It codes for CASSRTRLERETNEQFF.

V usage is TRBV7-9 and J usage is TRBJ1-2, with 11 bases lining up with TRBD1. This CDR3 is built from 16 residues. With V trimmed by 5 bases and J by 6 bases, 11 bases remained unmatched. CDR1 SEHNR and CDR2 FQNEAQ come from the germline V gene (reference sequence). CDR3 DNA: TGTGCCAGCAGCGACCCTCTCGGACAGGGGGCGAATGGCTACACCTTC. It codes for CASSDPLGQGANGYTF. The variable domain in full, with the rest retrieved from reference TRBV7-9 and TRBJ1-2, is DTGVSQNPRHKITKRGQNVTFRCDPISEHNRLYWYRQTLGQGPEFLTYFQNEAQLEKSRLLSDRFSAERPKGSFSTLEIQRTEQGDSAMYLCASSDPLGQGANGYTFGSGTRLTVV.

The chain joins TRBV5-1 to TRBJ1-4; D remains ambiguous. This CDR3 spans 14 amino acids. V was shortened by 0 bases and J by 6 bases, with 9 bases between the two germline ends. Germline values: CDR1 SGHRS, CDR2 YFSETQ. CDR3 nucleotide sequence: TGCGCCAGCAGCTTGGGAAGCCCTCATGAAAAACTGTTTTTT. Translation: CASSLGSPHEKLFF.

The chain has TRBV3-1 (or the pseudogene TRBV3-2) and TRBJ2-7, with D possibly TRBD1 on 5 matching bases. Trimming took off 4 bases at V and 2 bases at J, with 12 bases between the two ends. The CDR3 is 14 residues long. Germline V gene sequence: CDR1 LGHDT, CDR2 YNNKEL (reference sequence). The CDR3 spells CASSPIAGTYEQYF. CDR3 DNA sequence: TGTGCCAGCAGCCCCATCGCAGGGACCTACGAGCAGTACTTC.